This TCR beta chain was retrieved from a study of blood T cell repertoires in COVID-19. Study summary: Samples representing acute and convalescent COVID-19 were sourced from the United States, Italy and Spain. PBMCs, B-cell-depleted T cells, or T cells were the source of the cDNA or gDNA that made up the material.

The CDR3 consists of 14 residues. Germline V gene sequence: CDR1 SGHKS, CDR2 YYEKEE (reference sequence). Germline trimming cut 4 bases from V and 7 bases from J; bases unmatched to any gene: 4. Original processing methods: Reference gene primer amplification gave nucleated cell count estimates. Sequencing used immunoSEQ multiplex PCR; TCRdb keeps in-frame clones, though not all of them. From that table come the V and J calls and clone size; the DNA was used to work out D and trimming. The profile shows around 260,000 clones, about 89% of them singletons. The J gene is TRBJ1-6, the V gene TRBV5-5; 8 nucleotides line up with TRBD1. Source material: peripheral blood. This receptor was taken from a woman aged 40-49 years who had recovered from COVID-19. The CDR3 region is CASSRDRSNSPLHF. The CDR3 bases are TGTGCCAGCAGCCGGGACAGGAGCAATTCACCCCTCCACTTT.